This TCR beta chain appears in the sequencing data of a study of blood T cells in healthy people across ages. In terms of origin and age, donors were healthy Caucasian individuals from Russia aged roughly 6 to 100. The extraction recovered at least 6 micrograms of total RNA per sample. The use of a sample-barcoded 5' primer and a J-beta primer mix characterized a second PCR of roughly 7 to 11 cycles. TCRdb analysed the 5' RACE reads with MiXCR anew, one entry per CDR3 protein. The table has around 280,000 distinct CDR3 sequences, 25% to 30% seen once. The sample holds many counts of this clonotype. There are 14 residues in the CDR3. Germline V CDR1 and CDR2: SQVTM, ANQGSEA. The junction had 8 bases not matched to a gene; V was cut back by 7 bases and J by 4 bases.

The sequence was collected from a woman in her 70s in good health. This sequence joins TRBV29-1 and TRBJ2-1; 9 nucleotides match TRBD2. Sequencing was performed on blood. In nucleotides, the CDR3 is TGCAGCGGCGCAAGTAGCGGGGGATACAATGAGCAGTTCTTC. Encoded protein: CSGASSGGYNEQFF.